Listed below are T cell receptor beta chains from one sample, sequenced in a study of radiation and T cells in renal cell carcinoma. Clones were read by immunoSEQ multiplex PCR, and TCRdb kept only the in-frame ones, dropping some. There are about 5,200 clones in the sample; less than 65% occur only once, and 45% to 55% lies in the top ten. The sequenced sample was tumor tissue, obtained from a patient whose treatment included radiotherapy and nephrectomy. The receptors derive from a man aged 55 to 70 with renal cell carcinoma. The conserved cysteine and the conserved F or W are not part of the CDR3 here. Each record gives: J gene, D gene, V gene, CDR3 protein. The D gene is left open where the match is weak.

TRBJ1-1 | . | TRBV7-9 | ASSPDGRNTEAF
TRBJ2-3 | TRBD2 | TRBV7-6 | ASSLRLAGGVPDTQY
TRBJ1-3 | . | TRBV7-8 | ASSSLGGQSGNTIY
TRBJ1-2 | . | TRBV27 | ASKLLYRTNYGYT
TRBJ1-6 | TRBD1 | TRBV19 | ASSSSSPGQGTGSPLH
TRBJ2-7 | . | TRBV5-1 | ASSLVDFSYEQY
TRBJ1-1 | . | TRBV5-1 | ASSLEGGRGTTEAF
TRBJ1-4 | . | TRBV15 | ATSWVDLIPNEKLF
TRBJ2-1 | . | TRBV9 | ASSVTPQGGEQF
TRBJ2-1 | TRBD1 | TRBV4-1 | ASSQPGQGNEQF
TRBJ2-7 | TRBD1 | TRBV25-1 | ASRGTGVSYEQY
TRBJ1-1 | . | TRBV9 | ASSALDSPGSEAF
TRBJ2-3 | . | TRBV19 | ASSITRGTTDTQY
TRBJ2-7 | . | TRBV20-1 | SARVGGEQY
TRBJ1-5 | . | TRBV13 | ASSLGVIQPQH
TRBJ1-5 | TRBD1 | TRBV7-2 | ASSPGTGNQPQH
TRBJ2-2 | . | TRBV4-2 | ARSYGVPGTGELF
TRBJ1-6 | TRBD1 | TRBV7-2 | ASSLSGQHNSPLH
TRBJ2-3 | . | TRBV5-5 | ASSFGEASTDTQY
TRBJ2-7 | . | TRBV9 | ASSRRDSREQY
TRBJ2-7 | . | TRBV7-2 | ASTPSGTAGEQY
TRBJ2-1 | TRBD2 | TRBV10-3 | ATQGLAGGGSYNEQF
TRBJ2-7 | TRBD2 | TRBV7-2 | ASTSGLAGSYEQY
TRBJ1-6 | TRBD1 | TRBV6-6 | ASSYTTGDSPLH
TRBJ1-5 | . | TRBV12-5 | ASGAGTSNQPQH
TRBJ1-1 | . | TRBV7-9 | ASSLQGNTEAF
TRBJ1-3 | . | TRBV11-2 | ASSLFSGRIPGNTIY
TRBJ2-7 | . | TRBV15 | ATSSPGSYEQY
TRBJ1-5 | . | TRBV25-1 | ASSGLTEPQH
TRBJ1-6 | . | TRBV9 | ASSTDSVRGSPLH
TRBJ2-7 | TRBD1 | TRBV5-8 | ASSLRTGAGIGEQY
TRBJ1-4 | . | TRBV5-8 | ASSFGEPREKLF
TRBJ2-7 | TRBD2 | TRBV11-2 | ASSLAMTSGSVFYEQY
TRBJ1-2 | TRBD1 | TRBV5-5 | ATRPPGGANYGYT
TRBJ1-2 | TRBD1 | TRBV30 | AWSPLGTGFYGYT
TRBJ2-1 | TRBD2 | TRBV29-1 | SVVSGSDEQF
TRBJ1-3 | . | TRBV18 | ASSRQRSDSGNTIY
TRBJ1-2 | . | TRBV4-3 | ASSQELGRNGYT
TRBJ2-7 | . | TRBV7-6 | ASSLGPNYEQY
TRBJ2-7 | TRBD2 | TRBV5-1 | ASSSEPGGGSGIQY
TRBJ1-1 | . | TRBV16 | ASSQDPGSLNTEAF
TRBJ2-1 | . | TRBV5-6 | ASSLDRGYNEQF
TRBJ1-1 | . | TRBV18 | ASSGQNMNTEAF
TRBJ2-7 | TRBD2 | TRBV2 | ASSENLAGSPEEQY
TRBJ2-7 | . | TRBV27 | ASSPGAGTYEQY
TRBJ1-3 | . | TRBV7-9 | ASSPGVGSGNTIY
TRBJ1-5 | . | TRBV30 | AYSNYSNQPQH
TRBJ2-7 | TRBD2 | TRBV7-3 | ASSTGTSGRAIEQY
TRBJ1-2 | TRBD1 | TRBV11-3 | ASSFPGGSGYT
TRBJ2-1 | TRBD2 | TRBV5-1 | ASGQTSGSFFAKQF
TRBJ2-7 | . | TRBV6-1 | ASGPNPYEQY
TRBJ2-2 | . | TRBV5-6 | ASRLGEYTGELF